These 6 T cell receptor beta chains originate from one sample sequenced in a study of breast tumors, draining lymph nodes, adjacent tissues. Breast cancer patients provided tissue from their axillary draining lymph nodes. A single record per CDR3 protein comes from TCRdb applying MiXCR to the multiplex PCR reads. The data contain about 230,000 distinct CDR3 sequences, roughly 32% of them singletons. Sequencing used axillary lymph node tissue. These TCRs come from a female donor with breast cancer. Some clones in this sample may be carry-over from other donors' samples.

This clonotype was observed many times. This chain links TRBV18 with TRBJ1-2; TRBD1 is a possible D gene (5 bases). CDR3 length equals 13 residues. Germline values: CDR1 KGHSH, CDR2 LQKENI. Trimming shortened V by 5 bases and J by 8 bases, and 15 bases separated the two germline ends. The CDR3 is CASSRTGEEGYTF. The CDR3 nucleotides are TGTGCCAGCTCAAGAACGGGGGAGGAGGGCTACACCTTC. The full variable domain, with the rest looked up from reference TRBV18 and TRBJ1-2, is NAGVMQNPRHLVRRRGQEARLRCSPMKGHSHVYWYRQLPEEGLKFMVYLQKENIIDESGMPKERFSAEFPKEGPSILRIQQVVRGDSAAYFCASSRTGEEGYTFGSGTRLTVV.

This clonotype came up many times. This sequence joins TRBV12-3 or TRBV12-4 and TRBJ2-1, with 7 bases lining up with TRBD2. V dropped 6 bases and J dropped 1; count of bases not matched to a gene: 15. The CDR3 spans 18 residues. CDR3: CASSFFLTAGVSYNEQFF. The CDR3 nucleotides are TGTGCCAGCAGCTTTTTCCTGACGGCGGGAGTTTCCTACAATGAGCAGTTCTTC.

The V gene is TRBV9, the J gene TRBJ2-5; 9 nucleotides align to TRBD2. V was clipped by 2 bases and J by 7 bases; unmatched bases: 0. Looked up from germline, CDR1 is SGDLS and CDR2 is YYNGEE. The CDR3 sequence is 12 residues long. The CDR3 DNA reads TGTGCCAGCAGCGTGACTAGCGGGACCCAGTACTTC. Encoded protein: CASSVTSGTQYF.

This clonotype was counted many times. V gene TRBV6-6 combines with J gene TRBJ2-7, with TRBD2 as a possible D gene (5 bases). Looked up from germline, CDR1 is MNHNY and CDR2 is SVGAGI (reference sequence). Between the trimmed V and J ends, which lost 6 bases and 2 bases, there was a span of 11 bases. The CDR3 runs to 13 residues. CDR3: CASRRVTPYEQYF. The CDR3 DNA reads TGTGCCAGCAGGAGGGTAACCCCCTACGAGCAGTACTTC.

This clonotype occurred many times. The chain recombines TRBV7-9 with TRBJ2-1; D unclear. CDR3 length: 10 residues. The germline CDR1 and CDR2 sequences are SEHNR and FQNEAQ (reference sequence). Between the trimmed V and J ends, which lost 7 bases and 7 bases, there was a span of 5 bases. CDR3 bases: TGTGCCAGCACTCGAAATGAGCAGTTCTTC. Protein product: CASTRNEQFF.

This clonotype was detected once. The rearrangement joins TRBV7-9 to TRBJ2-5; a possible D gene is TRBD2 (6 bases). Germline V gives CDR1 SEHNR, CDR2 FQNEAQ (reference sequence). V was pared by 5 bases and J by 9 bases, with 13 bases between. The CDR3 runs to 12 residues. As DNA, the CDR3 is TGTGCCAGCAGCCGGGGGAACCAGCCCCAGTACTTC. Translated: CASSRGNQPQYF.